This T cell receptor beta chain was recovered during a study of OX40 agonist ivuxolimab in advanced cancers. This CDR3 contains 14 residues. With 0 bases removed from V and 8 bases from J, the gap between germline ends came to 13 bases. Germline V gene lookup returns CDR1 LNHNV and CDR2 YYDKDF (reference sequence). Sequencing was performed with immunoSEQ multiplex PCR; in TCRdb, only in-frame clones are kept and a portion is missing. The table has about 80,000 clones, 87% seen once. The gene calls are TRBV15 and TRBJ1-2; maybe TRBD1 (5 bases). The sample was CD4+ or CD8+ T cells sorted from blood, taken in a trial of the OX40 agonist ivuxolimab. The sequence was obtained from an adult with an advanced solid tumor such as melanoma, head and neck, liver or kidney cancer. The CDR3 spells CATSRDPIGAGYTF. CDR3 bases: TGTGCCACCAGCAGAGATCCTATCGGGGCCGGCTACACCTTC.